This T cell receptor (beta chain) was sequenced in a study of T-cell memory formation after mild COVID-19. After 5'RACE with constant-segment primers, TCR alpha and TCR beta cDNA libraries carrying sample barcodes and UMIs were obtained. TCRdb analysed the 5' RACE reads with MiXCR anew, one entry per CDR3 protein. Among approximately 180,000 distinct CDR3 sequences listed, 16% were seen once. Trimming left V 10 bases short and J 0 bases short, with 14 bases between. CDR3 length equals 14 residues. The V gene's germline CDR1 is KGHDR and CDR2 SFDVKD. The genes are TRBV24-1 and TRBJ1-2; TRBD1 might be the D (5 bases). This receptor was taken from an adult woman who had mild COVID-19 (a few samples of this study predate the infection). Cell type and time point are not known. Material: PBMCs or a T cell subset sorted from them (not recorded which). The CDR3 loop is CATSGQGSNYGYTF. In DNA, the CDR3 is TGTGCCACATCAGGGCAGGGATCTAACTATGGCTACACCTTC.